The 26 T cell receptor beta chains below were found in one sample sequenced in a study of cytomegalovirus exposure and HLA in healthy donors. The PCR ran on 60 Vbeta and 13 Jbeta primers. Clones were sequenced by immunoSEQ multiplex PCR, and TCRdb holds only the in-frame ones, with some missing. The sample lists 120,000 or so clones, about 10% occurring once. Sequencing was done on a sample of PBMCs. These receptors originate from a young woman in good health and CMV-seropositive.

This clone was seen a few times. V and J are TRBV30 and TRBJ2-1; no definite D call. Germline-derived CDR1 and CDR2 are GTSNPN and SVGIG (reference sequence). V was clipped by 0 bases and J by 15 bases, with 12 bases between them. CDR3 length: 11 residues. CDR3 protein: CAWSVQLKAFF. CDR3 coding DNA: TGTGCCTGGAGTGTACAGCTCAAGGCGTTCTTC.

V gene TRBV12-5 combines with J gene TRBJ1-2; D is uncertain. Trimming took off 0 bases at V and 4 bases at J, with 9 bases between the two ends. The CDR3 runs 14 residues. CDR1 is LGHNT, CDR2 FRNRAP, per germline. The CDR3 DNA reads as TGTGCTAGTGGTTTGGTACCGAACAGCTATGGCTACACCTTC. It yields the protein CASGLVPNSYGYTF.

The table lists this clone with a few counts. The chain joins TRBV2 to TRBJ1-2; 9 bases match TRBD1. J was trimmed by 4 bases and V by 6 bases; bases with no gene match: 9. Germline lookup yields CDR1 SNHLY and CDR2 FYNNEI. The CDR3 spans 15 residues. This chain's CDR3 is CASSERGTGLYGYTF. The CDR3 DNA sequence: TGTGCCAGCAGCGAGAGAGGGACAGGGCTCTATGGCTACACCTTC.

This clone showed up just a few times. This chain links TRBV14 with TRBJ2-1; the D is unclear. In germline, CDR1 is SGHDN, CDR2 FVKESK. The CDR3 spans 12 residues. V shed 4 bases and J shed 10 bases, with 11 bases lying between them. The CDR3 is CASSPNSLEQFF. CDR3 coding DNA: TGTGCCAGCAGCCCAAACAGTCTAGAGCAGTTCTTC.

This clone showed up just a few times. The CDR3 loop reads CAWSVGTSGSNEQFF. In nucleotides, the CDR3 is TGTGCCTGGAGTGTAGGGACTAGCGGGAGCAATGAGCAGTTCTTC. J is TRBJ2-1 and V is TRBV30, with 14 bases that match TRBD2. From germline, CDR1 is GTSNPN and CDR2 SVGIG (reference sequence). Trimming took 0 bases from V and 6 from J; bases not matched to a gene: 1. This CDR3 contains 15 residues.

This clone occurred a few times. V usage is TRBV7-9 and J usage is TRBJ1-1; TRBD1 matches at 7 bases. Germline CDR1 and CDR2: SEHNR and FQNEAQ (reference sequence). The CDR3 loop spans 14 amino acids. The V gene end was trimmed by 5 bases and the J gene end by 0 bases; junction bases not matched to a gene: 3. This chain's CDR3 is CASSLGQMNTEAFF. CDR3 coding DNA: TGTGCCAGCAGCCTGGGACAGATGAACACTGAAGCTTTCTTT.

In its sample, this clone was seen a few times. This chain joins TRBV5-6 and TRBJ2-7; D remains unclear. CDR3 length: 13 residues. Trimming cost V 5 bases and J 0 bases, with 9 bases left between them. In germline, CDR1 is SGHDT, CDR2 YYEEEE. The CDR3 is CASSPGLSYEQYF. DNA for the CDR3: TGTGCCAGCAGTCCCGGTCTCTCCTACGAGCAGTACTTC. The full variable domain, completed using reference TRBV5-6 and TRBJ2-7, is DAGVTQSPTHLIKTRGQQVTLRCSPKSGHDTVSWYQQALGQGPQFIFQYYEEEERQRGNFPDRFSGHQFPNYSSELNVNALLLGDSALYLCASSPGLSYEQYFGPGTRLTVT.

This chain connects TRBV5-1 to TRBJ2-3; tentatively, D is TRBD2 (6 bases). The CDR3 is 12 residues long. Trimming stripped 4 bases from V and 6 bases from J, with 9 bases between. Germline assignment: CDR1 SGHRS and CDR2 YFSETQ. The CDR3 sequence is CASSPAGDTQYF. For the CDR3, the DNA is TGCGCCAGCAGCCCGGCGGGGGATACGCAGTATTTT.

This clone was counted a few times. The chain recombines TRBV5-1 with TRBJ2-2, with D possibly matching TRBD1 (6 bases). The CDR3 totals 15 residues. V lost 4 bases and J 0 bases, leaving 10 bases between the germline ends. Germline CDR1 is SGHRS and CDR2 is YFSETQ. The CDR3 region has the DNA TGCGCCAGCAGCCACACAGGGCCGAACACCGGGGAGCTGTTTTTT. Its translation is CASSHTGPNTGELFF.

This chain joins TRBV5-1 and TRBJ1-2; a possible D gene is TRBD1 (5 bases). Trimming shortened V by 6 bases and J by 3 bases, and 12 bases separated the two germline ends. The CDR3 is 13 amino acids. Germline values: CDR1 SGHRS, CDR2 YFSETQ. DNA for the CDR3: TGCGCCAGCACGGGGGGTACGGACTATGGCTACACCTTC. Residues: CASTGGTDYGYTF. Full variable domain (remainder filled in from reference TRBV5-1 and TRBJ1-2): KAGVTQTPRYLIKTRGQQVTLSCSPISGHRSVSWYQQTPGQGLQFLFEYFSETQRNKGNFPGRFSGRQFSNSRSEMNVSTLELGDSALYLCASTGGTDYGYTFGSGTRLTVV.

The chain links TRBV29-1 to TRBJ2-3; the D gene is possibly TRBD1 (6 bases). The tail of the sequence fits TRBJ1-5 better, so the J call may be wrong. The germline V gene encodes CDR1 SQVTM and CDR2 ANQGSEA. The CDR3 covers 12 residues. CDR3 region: CSAPGGTDTQHF. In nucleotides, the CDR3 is TGCAGCGCCCCTGGGGGCACAGATACGCAGCATTTT.

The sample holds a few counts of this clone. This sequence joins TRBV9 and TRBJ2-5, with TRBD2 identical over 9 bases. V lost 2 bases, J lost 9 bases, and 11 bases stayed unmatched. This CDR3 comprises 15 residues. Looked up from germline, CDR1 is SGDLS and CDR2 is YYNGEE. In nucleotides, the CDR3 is TGTGCCAGCAGCGTCGATTTTAGCGGGGGTACTTCCCAGTACTTC. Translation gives CASSVDFSGGTSQYF.

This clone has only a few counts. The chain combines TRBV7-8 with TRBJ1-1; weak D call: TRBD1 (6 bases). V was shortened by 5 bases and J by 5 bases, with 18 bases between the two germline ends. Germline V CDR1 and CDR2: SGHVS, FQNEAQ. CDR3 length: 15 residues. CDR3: CASSPFASGETEAFF. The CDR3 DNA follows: TGTGCCAGCAGCCCGTTCGCCTCAGGGGAGACTGAAGCTTTCTTT.

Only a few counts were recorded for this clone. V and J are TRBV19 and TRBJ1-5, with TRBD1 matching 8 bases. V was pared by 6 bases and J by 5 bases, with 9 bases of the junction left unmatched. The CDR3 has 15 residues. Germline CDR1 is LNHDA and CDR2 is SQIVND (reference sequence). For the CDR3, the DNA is TGTGCCAGTAGACTAGGGACAGGTGCTTATCAGCCCCAGCATTTT. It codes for CASRLGTGAYQPQHF.

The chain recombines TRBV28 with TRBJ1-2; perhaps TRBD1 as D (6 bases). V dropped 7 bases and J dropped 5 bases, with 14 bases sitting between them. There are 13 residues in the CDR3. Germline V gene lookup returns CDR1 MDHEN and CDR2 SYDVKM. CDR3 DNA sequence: TGTGCCAGCAATAAAGGGGGAAAATATGGCTACACCTTC. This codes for CASNKGGKYGYTF.

In DNA, the CDR3 is TGTGCCAGCAGCCCCTACTCCGGACTAGCGGCGTACGAGCAGTACTTC. It yields the protein CASSPYSGLAAYEQYF. J is TRBJ2-7 and V is TRBV11-1; 10 bases agree with TRBD2. This CDR3 has 16 amino acids. The junction had 11 bases not matched to a gene; V was cut back by 5 bases and J by 4 bases. Germline V gene lookup returns CDR1 SGHAT and CDR2 FQDESV (reference sequence).

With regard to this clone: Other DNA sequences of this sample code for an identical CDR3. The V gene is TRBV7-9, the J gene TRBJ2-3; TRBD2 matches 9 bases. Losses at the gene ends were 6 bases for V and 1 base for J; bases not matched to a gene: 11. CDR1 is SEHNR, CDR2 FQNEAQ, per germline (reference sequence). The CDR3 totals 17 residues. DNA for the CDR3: TGTGCCAGCAGTTTGCTGACTAGCGGACTTCGCACAGATACGCAGTATTTT. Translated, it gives CASSLLTSGLRTDTQYF.

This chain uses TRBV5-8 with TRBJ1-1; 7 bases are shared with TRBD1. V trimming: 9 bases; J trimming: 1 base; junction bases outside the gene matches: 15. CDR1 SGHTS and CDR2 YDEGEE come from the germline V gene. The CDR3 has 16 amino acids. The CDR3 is CAITTGRGGANTEAFF. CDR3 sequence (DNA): TGTGCCATCACAACCGGAAGAGGGGGCGCGAACACTGAAGCTTTCTTT.

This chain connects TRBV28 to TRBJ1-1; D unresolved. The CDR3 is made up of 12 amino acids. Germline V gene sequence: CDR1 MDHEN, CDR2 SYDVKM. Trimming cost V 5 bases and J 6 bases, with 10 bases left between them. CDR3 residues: CASSGMGPEAFF. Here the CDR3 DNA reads TGTGCCAGCAGTGGCATGGGCCCTGAAGCTTTCTTT.

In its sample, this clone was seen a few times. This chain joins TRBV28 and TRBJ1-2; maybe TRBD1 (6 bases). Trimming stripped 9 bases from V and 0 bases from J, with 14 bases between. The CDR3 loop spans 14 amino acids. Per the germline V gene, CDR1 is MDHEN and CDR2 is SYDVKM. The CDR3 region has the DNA TGTGCCAGTAGCCGGGACACAGCTAACTATGGCTACACCTTC. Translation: CASSRDTANYGYTF.

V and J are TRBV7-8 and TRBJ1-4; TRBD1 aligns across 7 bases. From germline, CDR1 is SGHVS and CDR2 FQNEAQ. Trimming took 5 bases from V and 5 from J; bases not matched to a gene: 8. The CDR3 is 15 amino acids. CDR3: CASSPAGQINEKLFF. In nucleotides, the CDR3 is TGTGCCAGCAGCCCGGCGGGACAGATAAATGAAAAACTGTTTTTT.

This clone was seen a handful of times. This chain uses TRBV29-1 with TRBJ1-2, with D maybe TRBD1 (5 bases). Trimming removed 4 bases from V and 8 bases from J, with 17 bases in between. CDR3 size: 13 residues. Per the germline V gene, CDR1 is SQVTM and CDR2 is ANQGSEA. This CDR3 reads CSVGGWGELGYTF. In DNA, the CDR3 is TGCAGCGTTGGTGGCTGGGGCGAGTTGGGCTACACCTTC.

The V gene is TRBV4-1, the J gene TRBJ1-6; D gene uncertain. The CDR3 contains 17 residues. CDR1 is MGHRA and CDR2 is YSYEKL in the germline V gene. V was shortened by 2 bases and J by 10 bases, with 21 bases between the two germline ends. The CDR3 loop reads CASSQIPPGHIKSPLHF. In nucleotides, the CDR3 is TGCGCCAGCAGCCAAATCCCGCCCGGTCATATTAAGTCACCCCTCCACTTT.

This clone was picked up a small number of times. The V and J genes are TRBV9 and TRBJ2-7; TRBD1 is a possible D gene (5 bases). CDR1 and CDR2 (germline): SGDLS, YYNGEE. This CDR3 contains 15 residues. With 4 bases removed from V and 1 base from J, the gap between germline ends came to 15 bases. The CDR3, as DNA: TGTGCCAGCAGCCCAGGGCAGGGTCTATCCTACGAGCAGTACTTC. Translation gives CASSPGQGLSYEQYF.

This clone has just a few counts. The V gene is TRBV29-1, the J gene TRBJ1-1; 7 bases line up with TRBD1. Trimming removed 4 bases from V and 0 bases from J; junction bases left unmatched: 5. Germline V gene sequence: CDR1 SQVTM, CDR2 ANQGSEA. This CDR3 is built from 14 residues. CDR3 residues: CSVGQGVMNTEAFF. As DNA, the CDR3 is TGCAGCGTTGGGCAGGGGGTCATGAACACTGAAGCTTTCTTT.

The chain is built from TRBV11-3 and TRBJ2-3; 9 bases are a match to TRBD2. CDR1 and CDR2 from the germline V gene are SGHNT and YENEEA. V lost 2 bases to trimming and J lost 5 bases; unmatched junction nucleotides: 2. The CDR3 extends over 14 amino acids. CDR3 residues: CASSLRGRVDTQYF. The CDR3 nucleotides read TGTGCCAGCAGCTTACGCGGGAGGGTAGATACGCAGTATTTT.